Described below is a single T cell receptor beta chain sequence and its context. Its antigen remains unidentified. The sample's treatment: oral pan-JAK inhibitor, 5-10 mg twice daily. Trimming took 8 bases from V and 5 from J, leaving 21 bases between them. This CDR3 region has 15 residues. Germline V gene lookup returns CDR1 MNHEY and CDR2 SVGAGI. Sequencing templates came from extracted RNA that was reverse transcribed into cDNA. Repertoires were generated with immunoSEQ multiplex PCR, while TCRdb's copy carries only in-frame clones and drops some. Of 100,000 or so clones in the sample, 50% to 60% were seen once. The data originate from a study of CD8+ T cells in alopecia areata. Regarding the study as a whole: Normal skin contains resident alphabeta T cells, and these are also sequenced in scalp samples. Many expanded lesional clones persisted during tofacitinib (in both scalp and blood). Normal scalp showed lower clonality than lesional scalp, especially alopecia totalis/universalis.

The sequence was collected from a human donor with alopecia areata. The sample in question was CD8+ T cells sorted from blood, obtained at approximately week 60, from a patient treated with tofacitinib. The J gene is TRBJ1-1, the V gene TRBV6-5; tentative D call: TRBD1 (5 bases). The CDR3 nucleotides read TGTGCCAGCCTCATTCCGACGGGGAAGGGGACTGAAGCTTTCTTT. Protein product: CASLIPTGKGTEAFF.